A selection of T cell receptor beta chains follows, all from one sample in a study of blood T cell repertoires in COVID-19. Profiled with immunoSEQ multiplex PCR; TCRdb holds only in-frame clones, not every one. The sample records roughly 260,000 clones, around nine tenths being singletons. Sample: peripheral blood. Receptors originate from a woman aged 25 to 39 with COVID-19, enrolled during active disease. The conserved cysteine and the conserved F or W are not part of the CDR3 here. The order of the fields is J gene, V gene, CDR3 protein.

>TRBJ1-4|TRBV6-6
ASSYEPNREKLF
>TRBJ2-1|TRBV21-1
ASSKCEQGSYNEQF
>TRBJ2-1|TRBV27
AGSPWTSGRASEQF
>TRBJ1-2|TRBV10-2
ASSESWGQGYGYT
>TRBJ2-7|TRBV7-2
ASSLARRYEQY
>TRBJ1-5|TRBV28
ASSFSGGRLPQH
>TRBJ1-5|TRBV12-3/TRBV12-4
ASSLGRNQPQH
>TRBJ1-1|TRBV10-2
ASRGRAAGNTEAF
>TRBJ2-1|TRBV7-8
ASSLVVPSGSNEQF
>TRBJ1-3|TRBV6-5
ASSQTGSSGNTIY
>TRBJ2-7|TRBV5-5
ASSLVPPVPGGEQY
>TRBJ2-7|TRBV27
ASSFEGQGGLEQY
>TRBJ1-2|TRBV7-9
ASSGEGSYGYT
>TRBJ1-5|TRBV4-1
ASSQGTGGKQPQH
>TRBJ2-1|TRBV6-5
ASSYGAGSYNEQF
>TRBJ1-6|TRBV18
ASSPRDRASPLH
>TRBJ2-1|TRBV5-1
ASSLGGSGLDNEQF
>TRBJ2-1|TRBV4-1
ASSQEGLSRHEQF
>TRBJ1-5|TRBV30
AWSVIGGNQPQH
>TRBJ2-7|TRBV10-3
AISEFGVLAGAGEQY
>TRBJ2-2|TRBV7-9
ASSLERGNTGELF
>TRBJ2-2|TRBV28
ASSFRTALRSNTGELF
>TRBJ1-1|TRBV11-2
ASSFTITTGQVFPYEAF
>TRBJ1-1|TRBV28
ASSPQGRGAAF
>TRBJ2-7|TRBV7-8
ASRREADYEQY
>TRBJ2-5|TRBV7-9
ASSRFGTYQETQY
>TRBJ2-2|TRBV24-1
ATRPQGNTGELF
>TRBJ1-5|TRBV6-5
ASSPVGPTGPQH
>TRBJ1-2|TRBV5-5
ASTFGSRPTNYGYT
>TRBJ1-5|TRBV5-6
ASSFRDRRLQPQH
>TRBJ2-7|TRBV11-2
ASSSSYEQY
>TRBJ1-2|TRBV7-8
ASSRDGHYT
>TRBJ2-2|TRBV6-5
ASSYKREVTGELF
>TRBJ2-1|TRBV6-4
ASSGSREAGYNEQF
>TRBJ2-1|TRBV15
ATSKEASSYNEQF
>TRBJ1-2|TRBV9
ASSVGRTANRGYT
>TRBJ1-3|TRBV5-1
ASSLGQASGNTIY
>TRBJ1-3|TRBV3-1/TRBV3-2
ASSLGQGARKGTIY
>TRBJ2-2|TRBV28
ASSLFGSTGNGELF
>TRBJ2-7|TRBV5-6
ASSSEGVLRSYEQY
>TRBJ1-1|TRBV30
AWSRTGGSTEAF
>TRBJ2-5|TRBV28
ASRRQGEETQY
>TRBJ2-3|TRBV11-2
ASSLSGVIDTQY
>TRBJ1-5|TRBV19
ASSMTDYQPQH
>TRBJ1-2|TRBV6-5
ASRDTSRVNGYT
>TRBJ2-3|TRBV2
ASSGTTDTQY
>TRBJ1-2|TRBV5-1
ASRTTGDRYGYT
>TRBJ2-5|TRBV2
ASSEAGQLRETQY
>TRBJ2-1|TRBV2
ASSTRLAGDHNEQF
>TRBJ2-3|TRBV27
ASSFGDTQY
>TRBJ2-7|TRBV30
AWSPENYEQY